This is a list of T cell receptor beta chains from one sample in a study of CD8+ T cells in alopecia areata. Profiled with immunoSEQ multiplex PCR; TCRdb holds only in-frame clones, not every one. The data contain some 200,000 clones, 58% of them singletons. The source material was CD4+ T cells sorted from blood, sampled at week 24, from a patient treated with tofacitinib. Receptor source: a human donor with alopecia areata. Each CDR3 is given without its conserved first and last residue. The D gene is left open where the match is weak.

9	-	TRBV7-2	TRBJ2-5	ASSAGETQY
13	-	TRBV6-5	TRBJ1-6	ASSSAGRDNSPLH
9	-	TRBV7-8	TRBJ2-3	ASSTLDTQY
11	-	TRBV7-9	TRBJ2-5	ASSSLYQETQY
13	-	TRBV6-5	TRBJ1-2	ASSPSWVPGGIYT
14	TRBD2	TRBV5-1	TRBJ2-7	ASSLGFGGSSYEQY
11	-	TRBV7-2	TRBJ2-7	ASSLGQPYEQY
11	-	TRBV7-9	TRBJ1-6	ASSLGHNSPLH
12	-	TRBV7-2	TRBJ2-7	ASSPGQIIYEQY
13	-	TRBV4-3	TRBJ1-4	ASSQAGGVNEKLF
10	-	TRBV27	TRBJ2-7	ASARPGEAQY
13	-	TRBV5-1	TRBJ2-7	ASSLDSLGPYEQY
13	-	TRBV29-1	TRBJ2-1	SVRTAGTATQGQF
12	TRBD1	TRBV6-6	TRBJ1-1	AIRSTGGNTEAF
11	-	TRBV4-1	TRBJ2-3	AIRDENTDTQY
14	TRBD2	TRBV9	TRBJ2-7	ASSVGQRGGRGEQY
16	-	TRBV4-1	TRBJ1-5	ASSQSPPRQAYNQPQH
13	-	TRBV29-1	TRBJ2-3	SVAHTGVDTDTQY
12	-	TRBV6-5	TRBJ2-1	ASSYSRPYNEQF
13	TRBD2	TRBV11-2	TRBJ2-1	ASSLLAGELNEQF
12	-	TRBV30	TRBJ1-2	AWSAVGRGGSGT
12	-	TRBV2	TRBJ2-7	ASSEPTATYEQY
12	-	TRBV29-1	TRBJ2-7	SAAGVSSGYEQY
13	-	TRBV7-2	TRBJ1-1	ASSPGWGRSTEAF
12	-	TRBV19	TRBJ2-2	ASSIDFAFGELF
10	-	TRBV15	TRBJ1-2	ATSNRDYGYT
10	-	TRBV30	TRBJ2-5	AWSQGKETQY
13	-	TRBV4-2	TRBJ1-5	ASSQEVGAGQPQH
9	TRBD2	TRBV10-3	TRBJ2-7	AISTSGEQY
13	TRBD2	TRBV4-2	TRBJ2-1	ASSQPQREYNEQF
11	-	TRBV7-9	TRBJ1-5	ASSLDAAGPQH